Listed below are T cell receptor beta chains from one sample, sequenced in a study of cytomegalovirus exposure and HLA in healthy donors. Some clones are missing from TCRdb's copy, which holds only in-frame ones; the method was immunoSEQ multiplex PCR. The sample holds 150,000 to 200,000 clones, about 70% seen once. The sample taken for sequencing was PBMCs. The receptors come from a woman in her twenties or thirties in good health and CMV-seronegative. The CDR3 runs from the conserved cysteine through the conserved F or W. The D gene is left open where the match is weak. Clone size is not always given. Where it is, it says once, few, many or a class for expanded clones.

>TRBJ2-3|.|.|TRBV7-9
TGTGCCAGCAGCTCCCGGTTCACGCAGTATTTT
CASSSRFTQYF
>TRBJ1-1|.|.|TRBV19
TGTGCCAGTAAGGGGGAGGGCAGAAGGGTGAACACTGAAGCTTTCTTT
CASKGEGRRVNTEAFF
>TRBJ2-7|TRBD2|.|TRBV4-1
TGTGCCAGCAGCCAAGATGCGGCTAGCGGGAGTTACGAGCAGTACTTC
CASSQDAASGSYEQYF
>TRBJ2-5|.|.|TRBV18
TGTGCCAGCTCACCACCCCAGCAAGAGACCCAGTACTTC
CASSPPQQETQYF
>TRBJ2-2|.|.|TRBV5-1
TGCGCCAGCAGCCGGGCCTCCACAGGGCCCGGGGAGCTGTTTTTT
CASSRASTGPGELFF
>TRBJ1-4|.|.|TRBV5-5
TGTGCCAGCAGGGTCGCTCCGGAGGGTGAAAAACTGTTTTTT
CASRVAPEGEKLFF
>TRBJ2-7|TRBD1|few|TRBV4-1
TGCGCCAGCAGCCAAACAGGGGGCTACGAGCAGTACTTC
CASSQTGGYEQYF
>TRBJ2-3|TRBD2|.|TRBV6-4
TGTGCCAGCAGTGACCCCAGACTAGCGGGCCTCACAGATACGCAGTATTTT
CASSDPRLAGLTDTQYF
>TRBJ2-5|.|.|TRBV19
TGTGCCAGTAGTATTCTGACCTCCGGGGGAGGAAAAAAGACCCAGTACTTC
CASSILTSGGGKKTQYF
>TRBJ1-3|.|once|TRBV4-2
TGTGCCAGCAGCCAAGATCAAGGGGTCATCTCTGGAAACACCATATATTTT
CASSQDQGVISGNTIYF
>TRBJ2-3|.|.|TRBV27
TGTGCCACCCGCGGGGCCGCAGATACGCAGTATTTT
CATRGAADTQYF
>TRBJ1-2|.|.|TRBV30
TGTGCCTGGAGTGGGGGGGGCGGCTACACCTTC
CAWSGGGGYTF
>TRBJ2-1|TRBD1|.|TRBV7-9
TGTGCCAGCAGCTTAGGGTTGACAGGGGGCGATGAGCAGTTCTTC
CASSLGLTGGDEQFF
>TRBJ2-1|.|few|TRBV5-4
TGTGCCAGCAGCGCCAGGGTAGGATTACGCAATGAGCAGTTCTTC
CASSARVGLRNEQFF
>TRBJ2-3|TRBD1|.|TRBV11-3
TGTGCCAGCAGCTTAGGGACAGGGGCAGATACGCAGTATTTT
CASSLGTGADTQYF
>TRBJ2-7|TRBD2|.|TRBV19
TGTGCCAGTATGCTGGGAGCGGGGAGCTCCTACGAGCAGTACTTC
CASMLGAGSSYEQYF
>TRBJ2-7|TRBD1|.|TRBV7-9
TGTGCCAGCAGACGCGACAGGGGGGACGAGCAGTACTTC
CASRRDRGDEQYF
>TRBJ2-5|TRBD2|.|TRBV7-2
TGTGCCAGCAGCCTTAAGACTAGCGGGGGGGGAGAGACCCAGTACTTC
CASSLKTSGGGETQYF
>TRBJ2-2|.|few|TRBV5-5
TGTGCCAGCAGCCGCGTCGCCGGGGAGCTGTTTTTT
CASSRVAGELFF
>TRBJ2-1|TRBD2|.|TRBV11-2
TGTGCCAGCAGCACCAGACTAGCGGGTAGACTGTCCAATGAGCAGTTCTTC
CASSTRLAGRLSNEQFF
>TRBJ1-6|TRBD1|.|TRBV27
TGTGCCAGCAGTTTAGGGACAGGACGGAGTTCACCCCTCCACTTT
CASSLGTGRSSPLHF
>TRBJ2-2|.|.|TRBV28
TGTGCCAGCAGTTTAATAACATTAAACACCGGGGAGCTGTTTTTT
CASSLITLNTGELFF
>TRBJ2-3|TRBD2|few|TRBV4-2
TGTGCCAGCAGCCAACGGCTAGCGGGGGGTACAGATACGCAGTATTTT
CASSQRLAGGTDTQYF
>TRBJ2-7|TRBD1|.|TRBV2
TGTGCCAGCAGCCGGGACAGGGAAGCTACCTACGAGCAGTACTTC
CASSRDREATYEQYF
>TRBJ2-3|.|.|TRBV29-1
TGCAGCGCGAACGGTCGTACTCCTAGCACAGATACGCAGTATTTT
CSANGRTPSTDTQYF
>TRBJ2-7|TRBD2|.|TRBV5-1
TGCGCCAGCAGCCCAGGGACTAGCGGCTACGAGCAGTACTTC
CASSPGTSGYEQYF
>TRBJ1-2|TRBD1|.|TRBV5-6
TGTGCCAGCAGCCCATCACCTACAGGGGACTATGGCTACACCTTC
CASSPSPTGDYGYTF
>TRBJ1-2|TRBD1|.|TRBV5-1
TGCGCCAGCAGCTCGACAGGGGGCGTAACGGGTGGCTACACCTTC
CASSSTGGVTGGYTF
>TRBJ1-4|TRBD1|.|TRBV19
TGTGCCAGTAGCAGGGACAGGGGGCGCGAAAAACTGTTTTTT
CASSRDRGREKLFF
>TRBJ2-1|TRBD2|.|TRBV7-9
TGTGCCAGCAGCTTTAGGACTAGCGGGGGGTACAATGAGCAGTTCTTC
CASSFRTSGGYNEQFF
>TRBJ2-7|.|once|TRBV4-2
TGTGCCAGCAGCCTACAGGACAACTCCTACGAGCAGTACTTC
CASSLQDNSYEQYF
>TRBJ2-7|TRBD1|.|TRBV29-1
TGCAGCGTTGAAGGGACAGGGATAGAGTCCTACGAGCAGTACTTC
CSVEGTGIESYEQYF
>TRBJ1-5|.|few|TRBV4-1
TGCGCCAGCAGCCAAGTTGCTCTATCTCAGGCTTTGTATTTT
CASSQVALSQALYF
>TRBJ1-4|TRBD1|.|TRBV28
TGTGCCAGCAGTTTCCCAACCGCCGGGACAGGGGCCAAAAGGACTAAAAAACTGTTTTTT
CASSFPTAGTGAKRTKKLFF
>TRBJ2-7|TRBD2|.|TRBV2
TGTGCCAGCAGTGAAATGGCGGGGGATTTCTCCTACGAGCAGTACTTC
CASSEMAGDFSYEQYF
>TRBJ2-7|TRBD1|.|TRBV18
TGTGCCAGCTCACCAGGAAATGGACAGGGGATCTACGAGCAGTACTTC
CASSPGNGQGIYEQYF
>TRBJ2-3|TRBD2|once|TRBV7-9
TGTGCCAGCAGTCCCAGACTAGCGGGGGGGCAGCGCACAGATACGCAGTATTTT
CASSPRLAGGQRTDTQYF
>TRBJ1-1|.|.|TRBV6-5
TGTGCCAGCAGTTACTCGCGACACATGAACACTGAAGCTTTCTTT
CASSYSRHMNTEAFF
>TRBJ1-1|.|.|TRBV6-4
TGTGCCAGCAGTGCAGAAATGAACACTGAAGCTTTCTTT
CASSAEMNTEAFF
>TRBJ2-7|TRBD1|.|TRBV12-5
TGTGCTAGTGGCCCACCGGGACAGCCGATCGGAAGATCTTACGAGCAGTACTTC
CASGPPGQPIGRSYEQYF
>TRBJ1-1|TRBD1|.|TRBV9
TGTGCCAGCAGCGTAGGTATAAGTACGGGACAGAAGAACACTGAAGCTTTCTTT
CASSVGISTGQKNTEAFF
>TRBJ1-1|TRBD1|.|TRBV7-2
TGTGCCAGCAGCTTAGCGGACAGGGGCAGGCTCATGAACACTGAAGCTTTCTTT
CASSLADRGRLMNTEAFF
>TRBJ1-2|TRBD1|once|TRBV6-6
TGTGCCAGCAGTCCAAGGACAGGGAAGTTGGCTGGCTACACCTTC
CASSPRTGKLAGYTF
>TRBJ1-1|.|.|TRBV7-9
TGTGCCAGCAGCTTGCCTTCCCCGGGACAAACGAACACTGAAGCTTTCTTT
CASSLPSPGQTNTEAFF
>TRBJ2-3|.|.|TRBV9
TGTGCCAGCAGCGCCCTGCCCGACTTGTTCACTAGCACAGATACGCAGTATTTT
CASSALPDLFTSTDTQYF
>TRBJ2-7|.|.|TRBV9
TGTGCCAGCAGCGTATCAAGCGGATACTCCTACGAGCAGTACTTC
CASSVSSGYSYEQYF
>TRBJ2-5|TRBD2|.|TRBV7-6
TGTGCCAGCAGCCGGCCGGGGGGGGCTGGGGAGACCCAGTACTTC
CASSRPGGAGETQYF
>TRBJ2-1|.|.|TRBV18
TGTGCCAGCTCGCCTGTGCTAGCAAACAATGAGCAGTTCTTC
CASSPVLANNEQFF
>TRBJ1-4|TRBD1|.|TRBV5-1
TGCGCCAGCAGCTCGACAGGGGCAGGAGATGAAAAACTGTTTTTT
CASSSTGAGDEKLFF
>TRBJ2-7|TRBD2|.|TRBV5-6
TGTGCCAGCAGCTTCCAACTAGCGGGGGCCCCCTACGAGCAGTACTTC
CASSFQLAGAPYEQYF
>TRBJ2-7|.|.|TRBV11-2
TGTGCCAGCAGCCCTGACATTCTCTACGAGCAGTACTTC
CASSPDILYEQYF
>TRBJ1-1|.|.|TRBV19
TGTGCCAGTAGTATAGATCTAGGGGCATTGGTAATGAACACTGAAGCTTTCTTT
CASSIDLGALVMNTEAFF
>TRBJ1-6|TRBD1|.|TRBV5-3
TGTGCCAGAAGACAGACAGGGGGAGGTTCACCCCTCCACTTT
CARRQTGGGSPLHF
>TRBJ2-7|TRBD1|few|TRBV7-8
TGTGCCAGCAGCCCGGGACAGCGGCACGAGCAGTACTTC
CASSPGQRHEQYF
>TRBJ2-1|.|.|TRBV5-4
TGTGCCAGCAGCTCAGATGGAGGGGTATTCAATGAGCAGTTCTTC
CASSSDGGVFNEQFF
>TRBJ2-5|.|.|TRBV28
TGTGCCAGCAGTTTCGAGCCCCAAGAGACCCAGTACTTC
CASSFEPQETQYF
>TRBJ1-3|TRBD1|few|TRBV19
TGTGCCAGTAGTACGACAGGGGCAACTCTTGGCGCTGGAAACACCATATATTTT
CASSTTGATLGAGNTIYF